Each of the 12 T cell receptor beta chains below was sequenced from the same sample in a study of radiation and T cells in renal cell carcinoma. Assay: immunoSEQ multiplex PCR; the TCRdb copy retains only in-frame clones and omits some. The sample yields about 58,000 clones, roughly 72% seen once. Time point of the sample: blood 2 weeks post-SBRT. Treatment given: 15 Gy SBRT to primary tumor, nephrectomy 4 weeks later. The sample consisted of blood, taken from a patient whose treatment included radiotherapy and nephrectomy. The receptors were gathered from a man in his 60s with renal cell carcinoma.

This clone showed up just once. The V and J genes are TRBV4-3 and TRBJ1-1; D perhaps matches TRBD1 (6 bases). This CDR3 contains 15 residues. Looked up from germline, CDR1 is LGHNA and CDR2 is YSLEER. Trimming took 0 bases from V and 0 from J, leaving 8 bases between them. The chain's CDR3 is CASSQDGGLNTEAFF. CDR3 DNA: TGCGCCAGCAGCCAAGATGGGGGCTTGAACACTGAAGCTTTCTTT.

The chain couples TRBV7-9 to TRBJ2-1; D is perhaps TRBD1 or TRBD2 (6 bases each). V shed 1 base and J shed 4 bases, with 11 bases lying between them. CDR1 and CDR2 from the germline V gene are SEHNR and FQNEAQ (reference sequence). The CDR3 is 15 amino acids. The DNA of the CDR3 is TGTGCCAGCAGCTTAGACGGGGGCACGTACAATGAGCAGTTCTTC. Residues: CASSLDGGTYNEQFF.

The chain uses TRBV19 and TRBJ1-2; no clear D. Per germline, CDR1 LNHDA and CDR2 SQIVND (reference sequence). V was clipped by 4 bases and J by 5 bases, with 8 bases between them. This CDR3 comprises 12 residues. The CDR3: CASSKRDYGYTF. CDR3 bases: TGTGCCAGTAGTAAGAGGGATTATGGCTACACCTTC.

The genes are TRBV6-1 and TRBJ1-1; TRBD1 aligns across 8 bases. The CDR3 totals 15 residues. Germline CDR1 is MNHNS and CDR2 is SASEGT. V lost 4 bases to trimming and J lost 1 base; unmatched junction nucleotides: 5. This CDR3 reads CASSARQGQNTEAFF. The CDR3 DNA is TGTGCCAGCAGTGCGAGACAGGGGCAGAACACTGAAGCTTTCTTT.

The chain links TRBV7-5 to TRBJ2-7; the tabulated D call, TRBD2, remains unverified against the DNA. TRBV7-5 is a pseudogene. The CDR3 covers 17 residues. The DNA for the CDR3 is TGTGCCAGCAGCGGGACTAGCGGGGGCTTTAGCTCCTACGAGCAGTACTTC. It yields the protein CASSGTSGGFSSYEQYF.

J is TRBJ2-2 and V is TRBV5-1; D may be TRBD2 (5 bases). The CDR3 runs to 15 residues. V lost 0 bases and J lost 6, with 12 bases in between. The germline gives CDR1 SGHRS, CDR2 YFSETQ. CDR3 in DNA: TGCGCCAGCAGCTTGGCGCTCCGGGAATCCGGGGAGCTGTTTTTT. It encodes CASSLALRESGELFF.

V usage is TRBV2 and J usage is TRBJ1-1; D gene uncertain. The germline V gene encodes CDR1 SNHLY and CDR2 FYNNEI. The V and J ends lost 6 bases and 1 base respectively, with 6 bases between them. The CDR3 covers 12 residues. The CDR3 loop reads CASRRKNTEAFF. The CDR3 bases are TGTGCCAGCAGGAGAAAGAACACTGAAGCTTTCTTT.

V and J are TRBV6-4 and TRBJ1-4; D is uncertain. The CDR3 spans 15 residues. Germline CDR1 reads MRHNA; CDR2 reads SNTAGT. Trimming removed 6 bases from V and 4 bases from J, with 15 bases in between. The CDR3 region is CASSGPRPSNEKLFF. CDR3 in DNA: TGTGCCAGCAGCGGACCTAGACCGAGTAATGAAAAACTGTTTTTT.

The rearrangement joins TRBV7-9 to TRBJ1-3; no definite D call. The CDR3 is 15 amino acids. Per germline, CDR1 SEHNR and CDR2 FQNEAQ (reference sequence). Trimming pared 1 base from V and 0 bases from J, leaving 7 bases between. The chain's CDR3 is CASSLEGSSGNTIYF. The CDR3 nucleotides read TGTGCCAGCAGCTTAGAAGGGAGCTCTGGAAACACCATATATTTT.

The DNA of the CDR3 is TGTGCCAGCAGCTTATACGGCGAGGACTATGGCTACACCTTC. Its protein is CASSLYGEDYGYTF. The rearrangement uses TRBV7-3 and TRBJ1-2; D unclear. CDR1 and CDR2 from the germline V gene are SGHTA and FQGTGA. V lost 2 bases and J 3 bases, leaving 10 bases between the germline ends. This CDR3 has 14 residues. Full variable domain (missing parts from reference TRBV7-3 and TRBJ1-2): GAGVSQTPSNKVTEKGKYVELRCDPISGHTALYWYRQSLGQGPEFLIYFQGTGAADDSGLPNDRFFAVRPEGSVSTLKIQRTERGDSAVYLCASSLYGEDYGYTFGSGTRLTVV.

V and J are TRBV9 and TRBJ1-1, with unresolved D. The length of the CDR3 is 16 residues. CDR1 SGDLS and CDR2 YYNGEE come from the germline V gene. Trimming left V 0 bases short and J 0 bases short, with 12 bases between. CDR3 amino acids: CASSVVSGYLNTEAFF. Here the CDR3 DNA reads TGTGCCAGCAGCGTAGTATCAGGATACCTGAACACTGAAGCTTTCTTT.

This clone showed up just once. The chain is built from TRBV5-4 and TRBJ2-7, with TRBD1 matching over 7 bases. Per germline, CDR1 SGHNT and CDR2 YYREEE (reference sequence). V dropped 0 bases and J dropped 6; count of bases not matched to a gene: 0. This CDR3 contains 12 residues. The CDR3 DNA reads TGTGCCAGCAGCTTGGACAGGGGCGAGCAGTACTTC. It specifies CASSLDRGEQYF.